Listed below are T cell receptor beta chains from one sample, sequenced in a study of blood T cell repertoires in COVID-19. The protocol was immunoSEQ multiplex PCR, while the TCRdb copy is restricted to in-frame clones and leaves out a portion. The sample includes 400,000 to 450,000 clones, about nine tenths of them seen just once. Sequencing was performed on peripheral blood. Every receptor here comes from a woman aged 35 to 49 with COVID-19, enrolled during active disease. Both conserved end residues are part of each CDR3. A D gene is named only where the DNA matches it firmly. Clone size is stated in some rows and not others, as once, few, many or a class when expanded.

CASSLDRTTSEKLFF TGTGCCAGCAGCCTAGACCGGACAACTTCAGAAAAACTGTTTTTT NA NA TRBJ1-4 TRBV28
CASSPPGGGGYGYTF TGTGCCAGCAGTCCCCCAGGGGGCGGTGGCTATGGCTACACCTTC TRBD1 NA TRBJ1-2 TRBV28
CASSIATTGYFDTGELFF TGTGCCAGTAGTATCGCCACCACAGGGTATTTTGACACCGGGGAGCTGTTTTTT NA NA TRBJ2-2 TRBV19
CSVSGPTGWETQYF TGCAGCGTTTCTGGGCCCACGGGGTGGGAGACCCAGTACTTC NA NA TRBJ2-5 TRBV29-1
CASRDSRTGRDQPQHF TGTGCCAGCAGAGATTCCCGGACAGGGCGAGATCAGCCCCAGCATTTT TRBD1 NA TRBJ1-5 TRBV7-2
CASSRRLDRQETQYF TGTGCCAGCAGCCGCAGACTAGATCGTCAAGAGACCCAGTACTTC NA NA TRBJ2-5 TRBV7-2
CASSQELTGYSGNTIYF TGCGCCAGCAGCCAGGAACTTACAGGGTACTCTGGAAACACCATATATTTT NA NA TRBJ1-3 TRBV5-1
CASSPAGVFGSPLHF TGTGCCAGCTCCCCAGCGGGGGTTTTCGGTTCACCCCTCCACTTT NA NA TRBJ1-6 TRBV18
CASSYNVGSGGGRRETQYF TGCGCCAGCAGCTACAACGTGGGAAGTGGAGGAGGCCGGAGGGAGACCCAGTACTTC NA NA TRBJ2-5 TRBV4-1
CASSYRRATNEKLFF TGTGCCAGCAGTTACCGGAGGGCAACTAATGAAAAACTGTTTTTT NA NA TRBJ1-4 TRBV6-5
CASSHWAGGLNTEAFF TGTGCCAGCAGCCATTGGGCGGGGGGGCTGAACACTGAAGCTTTCTTT NA NA TRBJ1-1 TRBV28
CASSLTGYGYTF TGTGCCAGCAGCTTAACAGGGTATGGCTACACCTTC NA NA TRBJ1-2 TRBV5-6
CASSARGTQYF TGTGCCAGCAGCGCTAGGGGTACGCAGTATTTT NA NA TRBJ2-3 TRBV5-6
CASSPLQGADGYTF TGTGCCAGCAGCCCGCTACAGGGGGCTGATGGCTACACCTTC TRBD1 NA TRBJ1-2 TRBV7-2
CASSISGQGLSGNTIYF TGTGCCAGTAGTATAAGTGGCCAGGGCCTCTCTGGAAACACCATATATTTT NA once TRBJ1-3 TRBV19
CAISDSTYNEQFF TGTGCCATCAGTGATTCAACCTACAATGAGCAGTTCTTC NA NA TRBJ2-1 TRBV10-3
CAWSSPGQSGELFF TGTGCCTGGAGTTCCCCTGGACAGAGCGGGGAGCTGTTTTTT NA NA TRBJ2-2 TRBV30
CASNPTGSRIYEQYF TGTGCCAGCAACCCTACAGGTTCCAGGATCTACGAGCAGTACTTC NA NA TRBJ2-7 TRBV6-2/TRBV6-3
CASSLREPYEQYF TGTGCCAGCAGCTTGCGGGAGCCCTACGAGCAGTACTTC NA NA TRBJ2-7 TRBV5-5
CASSQVSGRRNEQFF TGTGCCAGCAGCCAAGTGAGCGGGAGAAGGAATGAGCAGTTCTTC TRBD2 NA TRBJ2-1 TRBV14
CASSSLTRLTTDTQYF TGTGCCAGCAGCTCCCTGACTCGACTAACCACAGATACGCAGTATTTT NA NA TRBJ2-3 TRBV5-4
CASSYLADNQPQHF TGTGCCAGCAGTTACTTAGCAGACAATCAGCCCCAGCATTTT NA few TRBJ1-5 TRBV6-2/TRBV6-3
CASSFAGSYEQYF TGTGCCAGCAGTTTCGCCGGCTCCTACGAGCAGTACTTC NA NA TRBJ2-7 TRBV28
CASSFGLAGGPSTDTQYF TGCGCCAGCAGCTTCGGACTAGCGGGGGGGCCGAGCACAGATACGCAGTATTTT TRBD2 NA TRBJ2-3 TRBV5-1
CASSHSGWQGNTIYF TGTGCCAGCAGCCACTCAGGGTGGCAGGGAAACACCATATATTTT NA NA TRBJ1-3 TRBV28
CASSPSRFGNSPLHF TGTGCCAGCAGTCCCTCCAGATTCGGGAATTCACCCCTCCACTTT NA NA TRBJ1-6 TRBV28
CASSLQLAGVVEQFF TGCGCCAGCAGCTTACAGCTAGCGGGAGTGGTTGAGCAGTTCTTC TRBD2 NA TRBJ2-1 TRBV5-1
CASSVFGGSSATNEKLFF TGTGCCAGCAGCGTTTTTGGGGGCTCCTCCGCAACTAATGAAAAACTGTTTTTT NA NA TRBJ1-4 TRBV9
CASKRPGQGIAPLHF TGTGCCAGCAAACGTCCGGGACAGGGGATAGCACCCCTCCACTTT TRBD1 NA TRBJ1-6 TRBV27
CASSLADISNYGYTF TGTGCCAGCAGTTTGGCAGACATTTCTAACTATGGCTACACCTTC NA NA TRBJ1-2 TRBV28